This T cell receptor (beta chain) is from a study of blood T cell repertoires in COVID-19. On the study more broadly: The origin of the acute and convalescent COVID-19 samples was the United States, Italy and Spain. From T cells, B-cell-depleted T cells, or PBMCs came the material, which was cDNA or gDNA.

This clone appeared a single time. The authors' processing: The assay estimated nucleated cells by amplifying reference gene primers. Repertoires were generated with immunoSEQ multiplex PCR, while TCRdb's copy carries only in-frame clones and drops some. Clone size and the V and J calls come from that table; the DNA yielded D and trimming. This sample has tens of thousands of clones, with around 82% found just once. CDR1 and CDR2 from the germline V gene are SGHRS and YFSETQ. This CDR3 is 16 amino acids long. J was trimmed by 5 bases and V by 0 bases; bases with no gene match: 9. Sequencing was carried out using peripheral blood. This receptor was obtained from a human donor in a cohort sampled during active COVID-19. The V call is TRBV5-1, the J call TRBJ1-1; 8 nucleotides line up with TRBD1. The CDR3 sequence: CASSLGSGTGGTEAFF. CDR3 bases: TGCGCCAGCAGCTTGGGCTCGGGGACAGGCGGGACTGAAGCTTTCTTT.